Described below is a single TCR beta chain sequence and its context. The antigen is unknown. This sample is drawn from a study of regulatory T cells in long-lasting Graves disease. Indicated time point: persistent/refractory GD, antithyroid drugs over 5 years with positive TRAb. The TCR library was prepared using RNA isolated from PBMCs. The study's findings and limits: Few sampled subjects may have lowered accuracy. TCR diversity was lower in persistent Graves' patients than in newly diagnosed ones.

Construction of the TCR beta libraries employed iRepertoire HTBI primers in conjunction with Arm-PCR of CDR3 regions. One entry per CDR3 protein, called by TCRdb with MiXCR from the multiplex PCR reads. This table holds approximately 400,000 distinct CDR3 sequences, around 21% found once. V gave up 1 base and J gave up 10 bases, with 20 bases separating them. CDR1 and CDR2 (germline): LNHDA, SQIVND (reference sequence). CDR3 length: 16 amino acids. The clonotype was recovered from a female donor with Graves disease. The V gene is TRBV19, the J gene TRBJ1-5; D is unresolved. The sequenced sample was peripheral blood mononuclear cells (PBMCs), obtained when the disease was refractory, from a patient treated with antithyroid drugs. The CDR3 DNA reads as TGTGCCAGTAGTATAGGCCCCGGATGGGGAGGAGAACCCCAGCATTTT. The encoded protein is CASSIGPGWGGEPQHF.